This TCR beta chain was sequenced for a study of breast tumors, draining lymph nodes, adjacent tissues. Broader study findings: Compared with basal-like, luminal-like tumors shared significantly more repertoire with nontumor tissue. Compared with lymph nodes, tumors were less diverse; compared with nontumor tissue, more. Tumor T cell lymph node origin was a supported hypothesis, not proven.

Germline CDR1 LGHNA, CDR2 YSLEER. The V gene end was trimmed by 1 base and the J gene end by 2 bases; junction bases not matched to a gene: 2. The CDR3 covers 14 residues. This clonotype appeared many times. Its antigen is undetermined. TCRdb re-derived calls from the multiplex PCR reads in MiXCR, one entry per CDR3 protein. The sample records tens of thousands of distinct CDR3 sequences, 50% being singletons. The TCR sequence derives from a female donor with breast cancer. Some clones in this sample may be carry-over from other donors' samples. The sample taken for sequencing was breast tumor tissue. The gene calls are TRBV4-3 and TRBJ2-7; TRBD2 matches at 7 bases. The CDR3 loop reads CASSQGDYPYEQYF. DNA of the CDR3: TGCGCCAGCAGCCAAGGGGACTACCCCTACGAGCAGTACTTC.